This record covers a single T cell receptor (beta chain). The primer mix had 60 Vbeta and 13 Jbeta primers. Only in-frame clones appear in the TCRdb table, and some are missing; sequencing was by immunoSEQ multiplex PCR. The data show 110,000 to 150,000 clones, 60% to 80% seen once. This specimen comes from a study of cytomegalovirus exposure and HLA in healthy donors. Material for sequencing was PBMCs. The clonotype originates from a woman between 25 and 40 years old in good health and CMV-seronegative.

DNA for the CDR3: TGTGCCAGCAGCCCGAGCTCCGAGCAGTACTTC. Its translation: CASSPSSEQYF. The rearrangement joins TRBV5-4 to TRBJ2-7; D uncertain. Germline V CDR1 and CDR2: SGHNT, YYREEE (reference sequence). The CDR3 has 11 residues. V was pared by 4 bases and J by 6 bases, with 8 bases between.